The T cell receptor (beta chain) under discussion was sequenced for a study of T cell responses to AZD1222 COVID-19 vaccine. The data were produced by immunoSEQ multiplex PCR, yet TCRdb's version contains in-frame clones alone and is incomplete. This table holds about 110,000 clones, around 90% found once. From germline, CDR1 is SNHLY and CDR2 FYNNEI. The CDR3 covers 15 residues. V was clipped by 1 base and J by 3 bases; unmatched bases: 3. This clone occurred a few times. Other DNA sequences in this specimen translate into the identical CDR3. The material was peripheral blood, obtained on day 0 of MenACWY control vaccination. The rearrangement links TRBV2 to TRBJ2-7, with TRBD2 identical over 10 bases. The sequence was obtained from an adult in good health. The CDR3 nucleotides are TGTGCCAGCAGTGAAGAGCTAGCGGGGGACTACGAGCAGTACTTC. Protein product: CASSEELAGDYEQYF.